Below are 21 T cell receptor beta chains sequenced from a single sample in a study of human CD8 memory T cell subsets. TCR beta libraries were made by UMI-labeled 5' RACE. TCRdb reprocessed the 5' RACE reads, keeping one entry per CDR3 protein, no DNA. This table lists thousands of distinct CDR3 sequences. Material for sequencing was CD8+ T cells from PBMCs. The receptor source for this set is a human donor in good health.

The chain has TRBV20-1 and TRBJ1-4. CDR3 length: 14 amino acids. The germline V gene has CDR1 DFQATT and CDR2 SNEGSKA (reference sequence). CDR3 loop: CSVLPIVTNEKLFF.

This clonotype ranks as medium-sized in terms of frequency. The genes are TRBV28 and TRBJ2-5. CDR1 is MDHEN, CDR2 SYDVKM, per germline. The CDR3 contains 12 residues. The CDR3 reads CASTKNRKTQYF.

The genes are TRBV4-1 and TRBJ2-2; the TCRdb D gene call, TRBD2, has no DNA to confirm it. The CDR3 sequence is 15 residues long. Germline-derived CDR1 and CDR2 are MGHRA and YSYEKL. The CDR3 region is CASSQENSPTGELFF.

This clonotype is called large based on its frequency. V is TRBV27 and J is TRBJ2-1. Germline lookup yields CDR1 MNHEY and CDR2 SMNVEV (reference sequence). The CDR3 has 12 residues. CDR3 protein: CASSFGRTEQFF.

The chain combines TRBV9 with TRBJ2-1. There are 15 residues in the CDR3. The germline V gene encodes CDR1 SGDLS and CDR2 YYNGEE. The CDR3 loop reads CASSPTPSSYNEQFF.

The V and J genes are TRBV29-1 and TRBJ2-1; TCRdb gives TRBD1 as the D gene, but with no DNA this cannot be confirmed. The CDR3 is made up of 16 amino acids. Germline V lookup: CDR1 SQVTM, CDR2 ANQGSEA. CDR3 sequence: CSVDLALDWAYNEQFF.

V gene TRBV6-4 combines with J gene TRBJ2-1; TCRdb's D call of TRBD2 is untestable without DNA. Per germline, CDR1 MRHNA and CDR2 SNTAGT. CDR3 length: 15 residues. CDR3 region: CASSDSAGGQNEQFF.

The genes are TRBV6-5 and TRBJ1-2; TCRdb's assignment of TRBD1 cannot be checked, as there is no DNA. This CDR3 is 16 amino acids long. CDR1 is MNHEY and CDR2 is SVGAGI in the germline V gene. CDR3 protein: CASSPITGTGSYGYTF.

V is TRBV6-4 and J is TRBJ2-3; lacking DNA, the TRBD1 call made by TCRdb goes unchecked. The CDR3 runs to 15 residues. The germline CDR1 and CDR2 sequences are MRHNA and SNTAGT. CDR3 sequence reads: CASSEAGSATDTQYF.

The chain has TRBV25-1 and TRBJ2-1; TCRdb reports TRBD2, a call that lacks DNA to check it against. CDR1 is MGHDK and CDR2 is SYGVNS in the germline V gene. The CDR3 runs to 14 residues. The CDR3 sequence is CASSPSGDYNEQFF.

This clonotype is called medium-sized based on its frequency. CDR3 in amino acids: CASTHWGGNYGYTF. The J gene is TRBJ1-2, the V gene TRBV12-3 or TRBV12-4; TCRdb's D call, TRBD1, is unchecked because there is no DNA. The CDR3 runs 14 residues.

Considering frequency, this clonotype is medium-sized. This rearrangement joins TRBV7-9 to TRBJ2-4. CDR3 length: 11 amino acids. From germline, CDR1 is SEHNR and CDR2 FQNEAQ (reference sequence). CDR3: CASSSGYIQYF.

This sequence joins TRBV7-2 and TRBJ2-3; TCRdb proposes TRBD1, but this gene call is untestable without DNA. Looked up from germline, CDR1 is SGHTA and CDR2 is FQGNSA. The CDR3 is made up of 13 amino acids. CDR3 amino acids: CASSPDPQGTQYF.

CDR3 loop: CATGAGGEAETQYF. This chain connects TRBV19 to TRBJ2-5; the TCRdb call, TRBD1, lacks DNA for checking. CDR1 and CDR2 (germline): LNHDA, SQIVND (reference sequence). The CDR3 length is 14 residues.

The chain combines TRBV4-2 with TRBJ2-3. CDR1 and CDR2 from the germline V gene are LGHNA and YNFKEQ. The CDR3 has 11 residues. The CDR3 spells CASARRDTQYF.

The chain links TRBV19 to TRBJ2-4; absent DNA, TCRdb's TRBD1 call cannot be checked. From germline, CDR1 is LNHDA and CDR2 SQIVND (reference sequence). The CDR3 loop spans 18 amino acids. CDR3 residues: CASSGGQELILAKNIQYF.

The chain joins TRBV6-2 or TRBV6-3 to TRBJ2-7; TCRdb indicates TRBD2, and absent DNA this call remains unverified. Germline assignment: CDR1 MNHEY and CDR2 SVGEGT. The CDR3 consists of 13 residues. The chain's CDR3 is CASAGLGPNEQYF.

The chain couples TRBV6-5 to TRBJ1-2; the D call of TRBD1 rests on TCRdb alone, since no DNA is present to check it. The CDR3 sequence is 14 residues long. Germline assignment: CDR1 MNHEY and CDR2 SVGAGI. The CDR3 protein is CASSRQGGSDGYTF.

This rearrangement joins TRBV7-9 to TRBJ1-1. The CDR3 length is 12 residues. Germline CDR1 SEHNR, CDR2 FQNEAQ (reference sequence). CDR3 sequence: CASSFSPAEAFF.

The chain combines TRBV9 with TRBJ1-5. Germline CDR1 reads SGDLS; CDR2 reads YYNGEE. The CDR3 is 15 residues long. Here the CDR3 reads CASSVAGNPGQPQHF.

The rearrangement joins TRBV6-2 or TRBV6-3 to TRBJ2-1; no DNA is available, so the TRBD2 call from TCRdb remains unchecked. Germline CDR1 reads MNHEY; CDR2 reads SVGEGT. The CDR3 is 15 amino acids. The CDR3 sequence is CASKDLGEEYNEQFF.